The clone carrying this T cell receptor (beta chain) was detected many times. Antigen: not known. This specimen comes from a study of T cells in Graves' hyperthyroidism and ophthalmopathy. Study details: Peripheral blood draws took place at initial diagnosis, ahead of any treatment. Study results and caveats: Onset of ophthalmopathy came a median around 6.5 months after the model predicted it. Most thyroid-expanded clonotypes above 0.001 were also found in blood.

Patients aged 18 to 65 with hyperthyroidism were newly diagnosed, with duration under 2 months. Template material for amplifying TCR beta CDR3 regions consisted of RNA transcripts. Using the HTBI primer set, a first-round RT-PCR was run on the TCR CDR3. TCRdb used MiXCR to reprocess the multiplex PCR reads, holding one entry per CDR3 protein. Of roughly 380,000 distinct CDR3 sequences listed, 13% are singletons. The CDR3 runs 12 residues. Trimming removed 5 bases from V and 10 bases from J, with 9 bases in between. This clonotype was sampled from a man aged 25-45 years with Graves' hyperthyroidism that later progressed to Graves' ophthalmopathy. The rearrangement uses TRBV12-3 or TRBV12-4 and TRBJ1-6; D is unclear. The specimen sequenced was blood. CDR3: CASSHGISPLHF. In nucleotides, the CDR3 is TGTGCCAGCAGTCATGGGATATCACCCCTCCACTTT.